This T cell receptor beta chain was captured in a study of siplizumab effects on memory and regulatory T cells. Findings and caveats of the study: Assignment to unstimulated subsets succeeded for only a minor fraction of the alloreactive clones. Proliferating siplizumab-cultured Tregs lacked confirmed suppressive function.

The assay covered 85,000 to 100,000 TCR templates per sample. Libraries were prepared by immunoSEQ multiplex PCR; TCRdb keeps only in-frame clonotypes and omits some of them. This repertoire shows around 110,000 clones, around 94% found once; its top ten account for roughly 1.8%. In the case of this clone: Its antigen remains unidentified.

Trimming pared 5 bases from V and 0 bases from J, leaving 22 bases between. The V gene's germline CDR1 is SEHNR and CDR2 FQNEAQ (reference sequence). There are 19 residues in the CDR3. This rearrangement joins TRBV7-9 to TRBJ2-2, with a tentative D call TRBD2 (6 bases). The receptor was derived from a human donor in good health. The sequenced sample was non-Treg CD4+ T cells sorted from blood. For the CDR3, the DNA is TGTGCCAGCAGCCTCCGTGGGGGGTTTATTTTCGCGAACACCGGGGAGCTGTTTTTT. As protein: CASSLRGGFIFANTGELFF.